The T cell receptor beta chain under discussion was sequenced for a study of cytomegalovirus exposure and HLA in healthy donors. The CDR3 consists of 16 residues. The germline V gene has CDR1 SEHNR and CDR2 FQNEAQ (reference sequence). 60 Vbeta and 13 Jbeta primers were used in PCR. TCRdb's table, derived via immunoSEQ multiplex PCR, lists solely in-frame clones and lacks some. This sample yields about 120,000 clones, of which 78% are seen a single time; 2.5% to 3.5% belongs to the top ten. As concerns this clone: At one boundary the junction diverges from the germline segment, which might be a read error.

The TCR sequence derives from a woman aged 30 to 39 in good health and CMV-seropositive. The J gene is TRBJ1-5, the V gene TRBV7-9; D uncertain. The sequencing input was PBMCs. As DNA, the CDR3 is TGTTCCAGCAGCGTGGGAGGTACTTCGAGCAATCAGCCCCAGCATTTT. Protein sequence: CSSSVGGTSSNQPQHF.